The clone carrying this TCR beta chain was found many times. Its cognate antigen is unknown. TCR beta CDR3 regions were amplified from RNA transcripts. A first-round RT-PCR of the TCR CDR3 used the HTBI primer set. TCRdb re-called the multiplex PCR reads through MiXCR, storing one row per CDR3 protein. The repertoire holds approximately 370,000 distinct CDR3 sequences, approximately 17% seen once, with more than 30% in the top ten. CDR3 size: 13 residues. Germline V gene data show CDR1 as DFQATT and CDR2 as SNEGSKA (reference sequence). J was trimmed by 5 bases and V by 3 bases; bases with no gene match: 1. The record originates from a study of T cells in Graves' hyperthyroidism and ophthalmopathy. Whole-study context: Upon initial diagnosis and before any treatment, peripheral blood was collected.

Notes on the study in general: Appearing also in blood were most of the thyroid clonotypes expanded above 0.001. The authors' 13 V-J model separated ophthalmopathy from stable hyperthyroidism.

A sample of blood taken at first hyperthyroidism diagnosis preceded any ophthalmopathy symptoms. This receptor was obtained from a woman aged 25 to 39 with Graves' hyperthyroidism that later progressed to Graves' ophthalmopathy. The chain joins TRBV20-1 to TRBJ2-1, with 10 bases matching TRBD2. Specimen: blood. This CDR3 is CSASTSGDNEQFF. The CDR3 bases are TGCAGTGCTAGTACTAGCGGGGACAATGAGCAGTTCTTC.